Presented here are 18 T cell receptor beta chains from one specimen sequenced in a study of cytomegalovirus exposure and HLA in healthy donors. Primers: 60 Vbeta forward and 13 Jbeta reverse. Measured with immunoSEQ multiplex PCR; TCRdb has only the in-frame clones, and not every one. Here the sample spans about 100,000 clones, 76% being singletons. Sequenced material: PBMCs. The source is a woman between 18 and 29 years old in good health and CMV-seropositive.

This clone was found once. This rearrangement joins TRBV18 to TRBJ2-7, with D unresolved. CDR3 size: 14 residues. Germline V gene lookup returns CDR1 KGHSH and CDR2 LQKENI. V shed 2 bases and J shed 0 bases, with 8 bases lying between them. This CDR3 reads CASSPEVASYEQYF. The CDR3 nucleotides are TGTGCCAGCTCACCAGAGGTAGCCTCCTACGAGCAGTACTTC.

The chain combines TRBV2 with TRBJ2-1, with a possible D match to TRBD1 (5 bases). The germline CDR1 and CDR2 sequences are SNHLY and FYNNEI. The CDR3 sequence is 13 residues long. V lost 1 base and J 9 bases, leaving 10 bases between the germline ends. The CDR3 here is CASSEGGGSEQFF. DNA of the CDR3: TGTGCCAGCAGTGAAGGGGGCGGCAGTGAGCAGTTCTTC.

V and J are TRBV5-4 and TRBJ2-7; 13 bases agree with TRBD2. CDR1 is SGHNT, CDR2 YYREEE, per germline (reference sequence). The CDR3 contains 18 residues. Trimming removed 4 bases from V and 5 bases from J; junction bases left unmatched: 15. The DNA of the CDR3 is TGTGCCAGCAGCATGGGGGGGTTACTAGCGGGAGGGAGTAACGAGCAGTACTTC. It translates to CASSMGGLLAGGSNEQYF.

This chain links TRBV5-8 with TRBJ2-7; TRBD1 aligns across 11 bases. The length of the CDR3 is 14 residues. The germline V gene encodes CDR1 SGHTS and CDR2 YDEGEE. V gave up 2 bases and J gave up 5 bases; unmatched junction bases: 3. CDR3 region: CASSFGQGAHEQYF. As DNA, the CDR3 is TGTGCCAGCAGCTTCGGACAGGGGGCCCACGAGCAGTACTTC.

V gene TRBV28 combines with J gene TRBJ1-3; TRBD1 aligns across 11 bases. CDR1 is MDHEN and CDR2 is SYDVKM in the germline V gene. Trimming took 5 bases from V and 3 from J; bases not matched to a gene: 9. This CDR3 contains 17 residues. The CDR3 spells CASSPRTGGIFGNTIYF. Here the CDR3 DNA reads TGTGCCAGCAGTCCCCGGACAGGGGGCATCTTTGGAAACACCATATATTTT.

CDR3 nucleotides: TGTGCCAGCAGCCAAGTAAAACAGGGGGGAAAACTGTTTTTT. Amino acid sequence: CASSQVKQGGKLFF. V and J are TRBV14 and TRBJ1-4, with 8 bases fitting TRBD1. Germline V gives CDR1 SGHDN, CDR2 FVKESK. CDR3 length: 14 residues. V lost 1 base to trimming and J lost 10 bases; unmatched junction nucleotides: 5.

The rearrangement uses TRBV5-1 and TRBJ2-3; D remains ambiguous. CDR3 length: 15 amino acids. The germline V gene encodes CDR1 SGHRS and CDR2 YFSETQ. V lost 0 bases, J lost 7 bases, and 15 bases lay in between. As DNA, the CDR3 is TGCGCCAGCAGCTTGGGAAGCTCCACCCCAAATACGCAGTATTTT. It codes for CASSLGSSTPNTQYF. Filled out from reference TRBV5-1 and TRBJ2-3, the complete variable domain reads KAGVTQTPRYLIKTRGQQVTLSCSPISGHRSVSWYQQTPGQGLQFLFEYFSETQRNKGNFPGRFSGRQFSNSRSEMNVSTLELGDSALYLCASSLGSSTPNTQYFGPGTRLTVL.

The CDR3 here is CAIKGAGTGGSYEQYF. Written as DNA, the CDR3 is TGTGCCATCAAAGGAGCGGGGACAGGGGGATCTTACGAGCAGTACTTC. V is TRBV10-3 and J is TRBJ2-7, with 11 bases identical to TRBD1. The CDR3 is made up of 16 amino acids. V gave up 7 bases and J gave up 4 bases; unmatched junction bases: 12. Germline V CDR1 and CDR2: ENHRY, SYGVKD.

The chain carries TRBV29-1 and TRBJ2-1, with TRBD1 matching 8 bases. Per the germline V gene, CDR1 is SQVTM and CDR2 is ANQGSEA. There are 13 residues in the CDR3. V lost 5 bases, J lost 8 bases, and 8 bases stayed unmatched. CDR3 coding DNA: TGCAGCGTTCGGACAGGGAAGAAATATGAGCAGTTCTTC. It specifies CSVRTGKKYEQFF.

Worth noting for this clone: The junction shows a germline mismatch at one end, possibly a read error. This chain uses TRBV7-7 with TRBJ2-6; TRBD2 matches 7 bases. This CDR3 has 20 residues. CDR1 and CDR2 from the germline V gene are SSHAT and FNYEAQ (reference sequence). In nucleotides, the CDR3 is TGTGCTAGCAGCTTACTCCCCCCCGGGGGGACCGACTCTGGGGCCAACGTCCTGACTTTC. Its translation is CASSLLPPGGTDSGANVLTF.

The J gene is TRBJ2-3, the V gene TRBV19; 7 positions agree with TRBD2. Germline values: CDR1 LNHDA, CDR2 SQIVND (reference sequence). This CDR3 contains 14 residues. Trimming at V came to 6 bases and at J to 5 bases, leaving 8 bases not matched to a gene. CDR3 loop: CASRALAGEDTQYF. CDR3 in DNA: TGTGCCAGTAGGGCCCTGGCGGGGGAAGATACGCAGTATTTT.

This clone was seen just once. This chain uses TRBV7-2 with TRBJ2-1; 9 nucleotides match TRBD2. V lost 5 bases and J lost 12; bases outside the gene matches: 17. In germline, CDR1 is SGHTA, CDR2 FQGNSA. This CDR3 is built from 16 residues. CDR3 loop: CASSPPSGDSERVQFF. CDR3 sequence (DNA): TGTGCCAGCAGCCCCCCTAGCGGGGATTCCGAACGTGTGCAGTTCTTC. Variable domain in full (rest from reference TRBV7-2 and TRBJ2-1): GAGVSQSPSNKVTEKGKDVELRCDPISGHTALYWYRQSLGQGLEFLIYFQGNSAPDKSGLPSDRFSAERTGGSVSTLTIQRTQQEDSAVYLCASSPPSGDSERVQFFGPGTRLTVL.

This clone has just a few counts. V gene TRBV28 combines with J gene TRBJ1-4; TRBD1 agrees at 9 bases. Germline CDR1 MDHEN, CDR2 SYDVKM. V was clipped by 6 bases and J by 4 bases; unmatched bases: 3. The CDR3 sequence is 14 residues long. The CDR3 DNA reads TGTGCCAGCAGCTTGGACAGGGGTAATGAAAAACTGTTTTTT. It yields the protein CASSLDRGNEKLFF. Based on the CDR3 plus reference TRBV28 and TRBJ1-4, the full variable domain is DVKVTQSSRYLVKRTGEKVFLECVQDMDHENMFWYRQDPGLGLRLIYFSYDVKMKEKGDIPEGYSVSREKKERFSLILESASTNQTSMYLCASSLDRGNEKLFFGSGTQLSVL.

The rearrangement joins TRBV6-5 to TRBJ2-5; D is possibly TRBD2 (6 bases). Trimming removed 6 bases at V and 8 bases at J, with 13 bases between. Germline CDR1 reads MNHEY; CDR2 reads SVGAGI. This CDR3 has 12 residues. This CDR3 reads CASREGAGTQYF. Here the CDR3 DNA reads TGTGCCAGCAGGGAGGGTGCTGGTACCCAGTACTTC.

This clone is a singleton in its sample. The gene calls are TRBV20-1 and TRBJ2-7, with D perhaps TRBD1 (6 bases). The V end lost 0 bases, the J end lost 10 bases, and 10 bases lay between the germline ends. The CDR3 has 11 residues. Germline V CDR1 and CDR2: DFQATT, SNEGSKA (reference sequence). The CDR3 DNA follows: TGCAGTGCTAGAGAGACAGGCCGCCAGTACTTC. This translates into CSARETGRQYF.

V gene TRBV19 combines with J gene TRBJ2-2; 10 nucleotides match TRBD1. Germline CDR1 LNHDA, CDR2 SQIVND (reference sequence). V dropped 7 bases and J dropped 6; count of bases not matched to a gene: 11. CDR3 length: 16 amino acids. CDR3 bases: TGTGCCAGTACCGTCGTGGGGACAGGGGTCGCCGGGGAGCTGTTTTTT. It is translated as CASTVVGTGVAGELFF.

V and J are TRBV9 and TRBJ2-3; TRBD2 matches 10 bases. J lost 0 bases, V lost 2 bases, and 12 bases had no gene match. The CDR3 covers 19 residues. Per germline, CDR1 SGDLS and CDR2 YYNGEE. The CDR3 DNA reads as TGTGCCAGCAGCGTTAACTTAGCGGGAGGCCCTACTAGCACAGATACGCAGTATTTT. Amino acids: CASSVNLAGGPTSTDTQYF. The full variable domain, rest sourced from reference TRBV9 and TRBJ2-3, is DSGVTQTPKHLITATGQRVTLRCSPRSGDLSVYWYQQSLDQGLQFLIQYYNGEERAKGNILERFSAQQFPDLHSELNLSSLELGDSALYFCASSVNLAGGPTSTDTQYFGPGTRLTVL.

This clone was counted a few times. The V gene is TRBV5-4, the J gene TRBJ2-6, with 7 bases that match TRBD1. Germline CDR1 and CDR2: SGHNT and YYREEE (reference sequence). The V gene end was trimmed by 5 bases and the J gene end by 0 bases; junction bases not matched to a gene: 8. The CDR3 has 17 amino acids. CDR3 in amino acids: CASRPGTASSGANVLTF. As DNA, the CDR3 is TGTGCCAGCAGGCCCGGGACAGCCTCCTCTGGGGCCAACGTCCTGACTTTC.